The clone carrying this T cell receptor (beta chain) was picked up one time. Original methodology: Amplified reference gene primers provided the basis for estimating nucleated cell counts. This table comes from immunoSEQ multiplex PCR, and its TCRdb copy is limited to in-frame clones, with some not included. V, J and clone size reflect that table, while D and trimming were determined from the DNA. The sample has 250,000 to 300,000 clones; roughly 79% are singletons. The data belong to a study of blood T cell repertoires in COVID-19. Study-level background: Researchers got acute and convalescent COVID-19 samples from the United States, Italy and Spain.

The CDR3 length is 12 residues. CDR1 is SGHTA, CDR2 FQGNSA, per germline. V was trimmed by 3 bases and J by 3 bases, leaving 5 bases between them. The sequence was obtained from a woman aged 60-75 years with active or convalescent COVID-19. Input material: peripheral blood. The chain combines TRBV7-2 with TRBJ1-2; no clear D gene. DNA of the CDR3: TGTGCCAGCAGCTTCCAGTACTATGGCTACACCTTC. Translated, it gives CASSFQYYGYTF.